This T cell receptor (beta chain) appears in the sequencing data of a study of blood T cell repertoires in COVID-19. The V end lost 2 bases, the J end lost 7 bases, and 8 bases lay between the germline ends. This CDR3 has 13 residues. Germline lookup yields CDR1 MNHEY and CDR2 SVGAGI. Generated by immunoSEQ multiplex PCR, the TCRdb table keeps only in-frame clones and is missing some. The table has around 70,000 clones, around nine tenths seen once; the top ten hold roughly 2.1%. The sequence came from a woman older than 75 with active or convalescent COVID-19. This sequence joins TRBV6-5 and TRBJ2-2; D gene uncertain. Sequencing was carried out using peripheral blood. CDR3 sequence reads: CASSYQVVGELFF. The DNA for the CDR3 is TGTGCCAGCAGTTACCAGGTTGTCGGGGAGCTGTTTTTT.